The clone carrying this T cell receptor beta chain is a singleton in its sample. The sample originates from a study of shared clonotypes between healthy human individuals. In the original processing: Filtering differed for immunoSEQ, which gave only junction sequences without quality scores. Measured with immunoSEQ multiplex PCR; TCRdb has only the in-frame clones, and not every one. The DNA gave D and trimming, while V, J and clone size come from that table. This table holds about 1.5 million clones, 95% to 99% found once. The CDR3 spans 15 residues. With 3 bases removed from V and 2 bases from J, the gap between germline ends came to 14 bases. From germline, CDR1 is SGHAT and CDR2 FQNNGV.

Sequencing used naive CD4+ T cells sorted from blood. Subset in this sample: CD45RA+ positively selected. V is TRBV11-2 and J is TRBJ2-7, with D tentatively TRBD1 (6 bases). The TCR sequence derives from a man aged 30-40 years in good health. CDR3 coding DNA: TGTGCCAGCAGCTTCGCAACAGGGAATCCCTACGAGCAGTACTTC. Translating gives CASSFATGNPYEQYF.